A selection of T cell receptor beta chains follows, all from one sample in a study of neoadjuvant anti-PD-1 for oral cavity cancer. Using immunoSEQ multiplex PCR, the repertoire was profiled, and TCRdb retains in-frame clones only, with some absent. The sample lists approximately 45,000 clones, 65% to 80% seen once, with 4.8% in the top ten. The sequenced sample was PBMCs, obtained after nivolumab (anti-PD-1) treatment. The source of these receptors is a person between 40 and 79 years old with oral cavity squamous cell carcinoma. The conserved cysteine and the conserved F or W are not part of the CDR3 here. The order of the fields is clone size, D gene, J gene, V gene, CDR3 length, CDR3 protein. A D gene is named only where the DNA matches it firmly. Clone size appears in some rows only: once, few, many, or a class for an expanded clone.

clone size: NA; D gene: TRBD2; J gene: TRBJ2-7; V gene: TRBV11-2; CDR3 length: 14; CDR3 protein: ASSLDGAGEGDEQY
clone size: NA; D gene: NA; J gene: TRBJ1-4; V gene: TRBV5-1; CDR3 length: 14; CDR3 protein: ASSLDGDAANEKLF
clone size: NA; D gene: NA; J gene: TRBJ1-4; V gene: TRBV6-1; CDR3 length: 14; CDR3 protein: ASSEAGITTNEKLF
clone size: NA; D gene: TRBD1; J gene: TRBJ2-2; V gene: TRBV4-1; CDR3 length: 15; CDR3 protein: ASSLTGGFSSTGELF
clone size: NA; D gene: NA; J gene: TRBJ2-1; V gene: TRBV29-1; CDR3 length: 10; CDR3 protein: SVEPGQNEQF
clone size: once; D gene: NA; J gene: TRBJ1-6; V gene: TRBV12-5; CDR3 length: 12; CDR3 protein: ASGPSLRDSPLH
clone size: NA; D gene: NA; J gene: TRBJ2-1; V gene: TRBV14; CDR3 length: 13; CDR3 protein: ASSQAAGANNEQF
clone size: NA; D gene: NA; J gene: TRBJ1-6; V gene: TRBV4-1; CDR3 length: 13; CDR3 protein: ASSQPGGFNSPLH
clone size: NA; D gene: NA; J gene: TRBJ1-6; V gene: TRBV7-9; CDR3 length: 11; CDR3 protein: ASSFPPAYPLH
clone size: NA; D gene: TRBD2; J gene: TRBJ2-2; V gene: TRBV10-3; CDR3 length: 14; CDR3 protein: AISEKSGGLTGELF
clone size: few; D gene: NA; J gene: TRBJ1-5; V gene: TRBV5-1; CDR3 length: 12; CDR3 protein: ASSEDWYNQPQH
clone size: once; D gene: TRBD2; J gene: TRBJ2-5; V gene: TRBV6-1; CDR3 length: 13; CDR3 protein: ASSILAGDEETQY
clone size: NA; D gene: NA; J gene: TRBJ1-5; V gene: TRBV7-9; CDR3 length: 12; CDR3 protein: ASQSGTGNQPQH
clone size: NA; D gene: NA; J gene: TRBJ1-5; V gene: TRBV10-2; CDR3 length: 12; CDR3 protein: ASSDTYSNQPQH
clone size: NA; D gene: NA; J gene: TRBJ2-3; V gene: TRBV5-8; CDR3 length: 9; CDR3 protein: ASSRIYTQY
clone size: NA; D gene: NA; J gene: TRBJ1-3; V gene: TRBV27; CDR3 length: 11; CDR3 protein: ASRPGDRNTIY
clone size: NA; D gene: TRBD1; J gene: TRBJ1-1; V gene: TRBV2; CDR3 length: 13; CDR3 protein: ASRITGGRDTEAF
clone size: NA; D gene: TRBD1; J gene: TRBJ2-6; V gene: TRBV5-1; CDR3 length: 15; CDR3 protein: ASSLRDRGPGANVLT
clone size: NA; D gene: NA; J gene: TRBJ2-2; V gene: TRBV29-1; CDR3 length: 11; CDR3 protein: SVEAGYTGELF
clone size: NA; D gene: TRBD1; J gene: TRBJ2-7; V gene: TRBV5-1; CDR3 length: 12; CDR3 protein: ASSRRQGSYEQY
clone size: NA; D gene: NA; J gene: TRBJ1-1; V gene: TRBV5-1; CDR3 length: 12; CDR3 protein: ASSLDSGGTEAF
clone size: NA; D gene: TRBD1; J gene: TRBJ1-2; V gene: TRBV15; CDR3 length: 12; CDR3 protein: ATSGLQGPYGYT
clone size: NA; D gene: TRBD2; J gene: TRBJ2-3; V gene: TRBV5-8; CDR3 length: 14; CDR3 protein: ASSLALAGYTDTQY
clone size: NA; D gene: NA; J gene: TRBJ1-5; V gene: TRBV28; CDR3 length: 14; CDR3 protein: ASSLLYGGGDQPQH
clone size: NA; D gene: NA; J gene: TRBJ1-2; V gene: TRBV28; CDR3 length: 11; CDR3 protein: ASSFGNGYGYT
clone size: NA; D gene: TRBD1; J gene: TRBJ1-2; V gene: TRBV5-1; CDR3 length: 11; CDR3 protein: ASSLTGPGGYT
clone size: NA; D gene: NA; J gene: TRBJ1-5; V gene: TRBV7-2; CDR3 length: 13; CDR3 protein: ASSLEGGSNQPQH
clone size: NA; D gene: TRBD1; J gene: TRBJ1-1; V gene: TRBV19; CDR3 length: 15; CDR3 protein: ASSHRDRGRGSPEAF